The 21 T cell receptor beta chains below were found in one sample sequenced in a study of T cells expressing NK-cell markers (dated by TCRdb to 2019 to 2021). Library preparation used 5' RACE. The data were produced on an Illumina HiSeq 2000. Each entry corresponds to one CDR3 protein sequence from reads that TCRdb reprocessed, and DNA is not given. The table held for this sample gives 500,000 to 600,000 distinct CDR3 sequences. The ten top clones hold 3.5% to 4.5% of the sample. Sequences were obtained from blood T cells: a sorted CD56 or NKG2C T cell subset, CD4+ or CD8+ T cells, or bulk PBMC T cells (not recorded which). Source of these receptors: a man in his late teens or twenties in good health. Donor details come from another sample of the same person, matched by shared clones.

The genes are TRBV7-6 and TRBJ2-6. The CDR3 has 17 residues. Looked up from germline, CDR1 is SGHVS and CDR2 is FNYEAQ. CDR3: CASSLGTANSGANVLTF.

The rearrangement uses TRBV5-1 and TRBJ2-1; TCRdb returns TRBD1, unconfirmable since there is no DNA. The CDR3 consists of 15 residues. CDR1 SGHRS and CDR2 YFSETQ come from the germline V gene. CDR3 amino acids: CASRLGGGVNIEQFF.

This chain connects TRBV14 to TRBJ2-3; checking the TCRdb D call of TRBD1 is not possible without DNA. Germline CDR1 and CDR2: SGHDN and FVKESK. CDR3 length equals 16 residues. The CDR3 sequence is CASSQVPDPPSDTQYF.

The V call is TRBV5-1, the J call TRBJ2-2; TCRdb designates TRBD2, a call that cannot be tested without DNA. This CDR3 is built from 17 residues. Germline V gene data show CDR1 as SGHRS and CDR2 as YFSETQ. This CDR3 reads CASSPKLQRRNTGELFF.

The chain carries TRBV20-1 and TRBJ2-7; no DNA is available, so the TRBD1 call from TCRdb remains unchecked. The germline V gene encodes CDR1 DFQATT and CDR2 SNEGSKA (reference sequence). There are 13 residues in the CDR3. The CDR3 sequence: CSASSAYTYEQYF.

V and J are TRBV12-3 or TRBV12-4 and TRBJ2-3; TCRdb reports TRBD1, a call that lacks DNA to check it against. The CDR3 consists of 14 residues. The CDR3 sequence: CASSDRGEADTQYF.

The chain employs TRBV7-6 and TRBJ2-7; the TRBD1 assignment by TCRdb is unverifiable without DNA. Germline lookup yields CDR1 SGHVS and CDR2 FNYEAQ. CDR3 length: 16 amino acids. CDR3 protein: CASSLGTGTGTYEQYF.

This chain links TRBV20-1 with TRBJ1-2. The germline V gene encodes CDR1 DFQATT and CDR2 SNEGSKA (reference sequence). The CDR3 has 15 amino acids. The CDR3 reads CSAEERRADSGGYTF.

This sequence joins TRBV27 and TRBJ2-7; the TCRdb D gene call, TRBD1, has no DNA to confirm it. Germline values: CDR1 MNHEY, CDR2 SMNVEV (reference sequence). The CDR3 loop spans 14 amino acids. This CDR3 reads CASSLQGTGNEQYF.

The V gene is TRBV6-1, the J gene TRBJ1-1. The CDR3 extends over 14 amino acids. Germline V gene data show CDR1 as MNHNS and CDR2 as SASEGT. Here the CDR3 reads CASSLHRKNTEAFF.

The V gene is TRBV29-1, the J gene TRBJ2-1; TCRdb names TRBD2, which stays unverified in the absence of DNA. Germline lookup yields CDR1 SQVTM and CDR2 ANQGSEA. This CDR3 spans 16 amino acids. The CDR3: CSAGLLAGLGYNEQFF.

This chain uses TRBV20-1 with TRBJ2-2; TCRdb's D call, TRBD2, is unchecked because there is no DNA. Germline CDR1 is DFQATT and CDR2 is SNEGSKA (reference sequence). CDR3 length: 15 residues. The CDR3 here is CSAEHSGSPTGELFF.

The genes are TRBV6-5 and TRBJ2-3; lacking DNA, the TRBD1 call made by TCRdb goes unchecked. From germline, CDR1 is MNHEY and CDR2 SVGAGI. The CDR3 totals 11 residues. This CDR3 is CASMDRGTQYF.

This chain uses TRBV27 with TRBJ2-2; TCRdb lists TRBD2, though no DNA is available to test this call. The CDR3 consists of 17 residues. Germline CDR1 MNHEY, CDR2 SMNVEV (reference sequence). CDR3 loop: CASSLVAGGRDTGELFF.

V usage is TRBV20-1 and J usage is TRBJ2-3; TCRdb designates TRBD2, a call that cannot be tested without DNA. This CDR3 comprises 19 residues. Looked up from germline, CDR1 is DFQATT and CDR2 is SNEGSKA (reference sequence). This CDR3 is CSASPIRAGAGGSTDTQYF.

The chain has TRBV20-1 and TRBJ2-5; as DNA is missing, the TRBD2 call by TCRdb cannot be tested. The CDR3 sequence is 15 residues long. Germline CDR1 is DFQATT and CDR2 is SNEGSKA (reference sequence). CDR3 amino acids: CSAREEEDWQETQYF.

This CDR3 is CASSQVAGLAYNEQFF. V is TRBV3-1 and J is TRBJ2-1; the D gene TCRdb calls, TRBD2, cannot be checked with no DNA. The CDR3 runs 16 residues. CDR1 and CDR2 from the germline V gene are LGHDT and YNNKEL (reference sequence).

This chain joins TRBV4-2 and TRBJ2-1. Germline CDR1 and CDR2: LGHNA and YNFKEQ. This CDR3 has 14 residues. CDR3 loop: CASSPGQADNEQFF.

The CDR3 loop is CAITILNEQFF. The V gene is TRBV10-3, the J gene TRBJ2-1. Germline V gene sequence: CDR1 ENHRY, CDR2 SYGVKD. The CDR3 sequence is 11 residues long.

V and J are TRBV2 and TRBJ1-5; TCRdb gives TRBD1 as the D gene, but with no DNA this cannot be confirmed. CDR3 size: 16 residues. Germline CDR1 reads SNHLY; CDR2 reads FYNNEI. CDR3: CASSEGRPYGNQPQHF.

The CDR3 protein is CSARLAGRYEQFF. The rearrangement links TRBV20-1 to TRBJ2-1; the D call from TCRdb, TRBD2, cannot be confirmed without DNA. The CDR3 has 13 amino acids. Germline V gene data show CDR1 as DFQATT and CDR2 as SNEGSKA (reference sequence).